This T cell receptor beta chain was found in a study of a mutant IDH1 vaccine in newly diagnosed glioma. Study-level background: With temozolomide cycles, or 4-6 weeks after radiotherapy alone, vaccination was started. Visit V12 was at week 35; visit V13 was at week 47. Findings and limits, study-wide: Variations in leading peripheral T cell clonotypes appeared to have no connection with pseudoprogression.

Points on this clone: Its matching antigen is unknown.

Time point reported: week 35, safety follow-up. The content of each vaccine dose was 300 ug of mutant IDH1 20-mer peptide, and topical imiquimod accompanied it. Sequencing was performed with immunoSEQ multiplex PCR; in TCRdb, only in-frame clones are kept and a portion is missing. The sample comprises 58,000 or so clones, roughly nine tenths of which are singletons, and about 1.6% rests with the top ten. The input for sequencing was PBMCs, taken from a glioma patient whose treatment included an IDH1 peptide vaccine. The clonotype was recovered from a man aged 35 to 55 with glioma.

The CDR3 loop is CASSISRVGQPQHF. CDR3 bases: TGTGCCAGTAGTATCTCCAGGGTTGGACAGCCCCAGCATTTT. The chain carries TRBV19 and TRBJ1-5; perhaps TRBD1 as D (5 bases). Germline assignment: CDR1 LNHDA and CDR2 SQIVND (reference sequence). The V end lost 3 bases, the J end lost 7 bases, and 13 bases lay between the germline ends. The CDR3 totals 14 residues.